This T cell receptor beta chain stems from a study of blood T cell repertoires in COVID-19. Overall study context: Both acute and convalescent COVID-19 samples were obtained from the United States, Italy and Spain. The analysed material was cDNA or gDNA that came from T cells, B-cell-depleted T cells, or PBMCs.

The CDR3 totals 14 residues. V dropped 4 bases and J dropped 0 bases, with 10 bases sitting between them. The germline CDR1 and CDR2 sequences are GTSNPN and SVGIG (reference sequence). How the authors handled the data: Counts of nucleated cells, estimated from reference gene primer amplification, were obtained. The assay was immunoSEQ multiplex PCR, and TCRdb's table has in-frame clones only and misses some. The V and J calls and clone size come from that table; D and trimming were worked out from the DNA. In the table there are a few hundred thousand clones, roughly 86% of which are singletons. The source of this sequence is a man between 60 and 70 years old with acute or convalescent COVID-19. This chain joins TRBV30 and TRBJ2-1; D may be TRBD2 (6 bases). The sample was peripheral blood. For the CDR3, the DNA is TGTGCCTGGACGGGGGTAAGCTCCTACAATGAGCAGTTCTTC. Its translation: CAWTGVSSYNEQFF.